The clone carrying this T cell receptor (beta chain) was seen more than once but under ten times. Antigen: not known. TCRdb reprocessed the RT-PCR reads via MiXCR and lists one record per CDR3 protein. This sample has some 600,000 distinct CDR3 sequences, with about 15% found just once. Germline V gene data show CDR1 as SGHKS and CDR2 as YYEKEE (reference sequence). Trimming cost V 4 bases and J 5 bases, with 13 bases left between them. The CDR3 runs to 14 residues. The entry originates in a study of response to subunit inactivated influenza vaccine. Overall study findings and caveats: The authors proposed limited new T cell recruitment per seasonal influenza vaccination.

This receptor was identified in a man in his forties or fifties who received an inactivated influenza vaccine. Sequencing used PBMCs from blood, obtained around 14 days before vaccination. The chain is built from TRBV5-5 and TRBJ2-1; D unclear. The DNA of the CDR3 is TGTGCCAGCAGCATTCGACTGGGAAACAATGAGCAGTTCTTC. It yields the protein CASSIRLGNNEQFF.